Listed below are T cell receptor beta chains from one sample, sequenced in a study of blood T cell repertoires in COVID-19. The assay was immunoSEQ multiplex PCR, and TCRdb's table has in-frame clones only and misses some. The sample gives about 360,000 clones, about 89% of which show up once; 1.5% to 2% is in the top ten. Sample: PBMCs or T cells enriched from blood (not recorded which). All receptors come from a middle-aged man in a cohort exposed to, infected with or recovered from COVID-19 (not recorded which). The CDR3 runs from the conserved cysteine through the conserved F or W. A D gene is named only where the DNA matches it firmly. A clone size is listed for some rows: how often the clone was seen (once, few, many), or a class if it is expanded.

J gene	D gene	V gene	clone size	CDR3 protein	CDR3 DNA
TRBJ2-7	-	TRBV27	once	CASSLGTGASEQYF	TGTGCCAGCAGTTTGGGGACTGGGGCTAGCGAGCAGTACTTC
TRBJ2-5	-	TRBV5-1	once	CASSPQVGQETQYF	TGCGCCAGCAGCCCACAGGTAGGGCAAGAGACCCAGTACTTC
TRBJ2-1	-	TRBV5-5	-	CASSLVQGNRIHNEQFF	TGTGCCAGCAGCTTGGTCCAGGGTAATAGAATTCACAATGAGCAGTTCTTC
TRBJ1-2	TRBD1	TRBV6-5	-	CASRGPGQFKYGYTF	TGTGCCAGCAGGGGACCGGGACAGTTTAAATATGGCTACACCTTC
TRBJ1-2	TRBD1	TRBV29-1	once	CSVRFQGANYGYTF	TGCAGCGTTAGGTTCCAGGGGGCCAACTATGGCTACACCTTC
TRBJ2-7	-	TRBV15	once	CATSRDFRYEQYF	TGTGCCACCAGCAGAGATTTTCGCTACGAGCAGTACTTC
TRBJ2-5	TRBD1	TRBV10-3	once	CAIRGQGQETQYF	TGTGCCATCCGGGGACAGGGACAAGAGACCCAGTACTTC
TRBJ2-2	-	TRBV2	once	CASSETNDRNTGELFF	TGTGCCAGCAGTGAGACAAACGACAGAAACACCGGGGAGCTGTTTTTT
TRBJ1-1	-	TRBV7-2	-	CASSSQGRDTEAFF	TGTGCCAGCAGCTCCCAGGGTAGGGACACTGAAGCTTTCTTT
TRBJ1-1	-	TRBV7-2	-	CASSLATGPEAFF	TGTGCCAGCAGCTTAGCAACAGGGCCTGAAGCTTTCTTT
TRBJ1-1	-	TRBV18	-	CASSRGGNTEAFF	TGTGCCAGCTCACGAGGGGGGAACACTGAAGCTTTCTTT
TRBJ1-4	TRBD1	TRBV14	-	CASSQGTGTGREKLFF	TGTGCCAGCAGCCAAGGAACCGGGACAGGGAGAGAAAAACTGTTTTTT
TRBJ2-7	-	TRBV5-6	-	CASSPGDRHSYEQYF	TGTGCCAGCAGCCCGGGGGACCGTCACTCCTACGAGCAGTACTTC
TRBJ1-1	-	TRBV9	once	CASSVRGTLENTEAFF	TGTGCCAGCAGCGTACGCGGGACCCTTGAGAACACTGAAGCTTTCTTT
TRBJ2-7	-	TRBV7-2	-	CASSLHGGSSYEQYF	TGTGCCAGCAGCTTACATGGGGGGTCCTCCTACGAGCAGTACTTC
TRBJ2-3	TRBD2	TRBV18	-	CASSPPGLAGGAADTQYF	TGTGCCAGCTCACCACCGGGACTAGCGGGAGGGGCGGCAGATACGCAGTATTTT
TRBJ2-3	TRBD1	TRBV10-1	-	CASSEPGQGTDTQYF	TGCGCCAGCAGTGAGCCGGGACAGGGAACAGATACGCAGTATTTT
TRBJ2-3	-	TRBV10-3	-	CAIKFGGTDTQYF	TGTGCCATCAAATTCGGGGGCACAGATACGCAGTATTTT
TRBJ2-1	TRBD1	TRBV5-1	-	CASSSGTEIFSEQFF	TGCGCCAGCAGCTCCGGGACAGAAATCTTCAGTGAGCAGTTCTTC
TRBJ2-3	TRBD2	TRBV5-1	-	CASRPSSGRGPDTQYF	TGCGCCAGCAGACCCTCTAGCGGGAGAGGGCCAGATACGCAGTATTTT
TRBJ1-1	-	TRBV19	-	CASSMGGTEAFF	TGTGCCAGTAGTATGGGCGGGACTGAAGCTTTCTTT
TRBJ2-5	TRBD1	TRBV5-1	-	CASSAQLGQGTGTQYF	TGCGCCAGCAGCGCTCAGCTGGGACAGGGGACGGGGACCCAGTACTTC
TRBJ1-2	-	TRBV28	once	CASSQTGTDYGYTF	TGTGCCAGCAGTCAGACCGGGACTGATTATGGCTACACCTTC
TRBJ2-5	TRBD2	TRBV27	-	CASSDGTSRGETQYF	TGTGCCAGCAGTGACGGGACTAGCCGGGGAGAGACCCAGTACTTC
TRBJ2-2	-	TRBV6-5	once	CASSFYQGGDGGELFF	TGTGCCAGCAGTTTTTATCAAGGGGGAGACGGCGGGGAGCTGTTTTTT
TRBJ2-3	TRBD1	TRBV5-1	-	CASSTGDRGSTDTQYF	TGCGCCAGCAGCACAGGGGACAGGGGTTCCACAGATACGCAGTATTTT
TRBJ2-7	-	TRBV4-2	-	CASSQGSGGGHEQYF	TGTGCCAGCAGCCAAGGTTCGGGCGGGGGCCACGAGCAGTACTTC
TRBJ2-2	TRBD1	TRBV18	-	CASSPRQGQNTGELFF	TGTGCCAGCTCACCGCGACAGGGACAAAACACCGGGGAGCTGTTTTTT
TRBJ2-1	TRBD2	TRBV10-3	few	CAISGRTSADNEQFF	TGTGCCATCAGTGGTAGGACTAGCGCTGACAATGAGCAGTTCTTC
TRBJ1-5	-	TRBV7-6	few	CASSLSAAQPQHF	TGTGCCAGCAGCTTATCGGCGGCTCAGCCCCAGCATTTT
TRBJ1-5	TRBD1	TRBV3-1/TRBV3-2	-	CASSQGTGGFWQPQHF	TGTGCCAGCAGCCAAGGGACAGGGGGGTTCTGGCAGCCCCAGCATTTT